The rows below give T cell receptor beta chains drawn from one sample of a study of blood T cells in healthy people across ages. TCRdb passed the 5' RACE reads through MiXCR, listing each CDR3 protein once. The table shows hundreds of thousands of distinct CDR3 sequences, with 25% to 30% occurring only once. What was sequenced was blood. These receptors came from a woman aged 70-85 years in good health. The CDR3 runs from the conserved cysteine through the conserved F or W. A D gene is named only where the DNA matches it firmly. Size is stated for part of the rows, as once, few or many counts, or as a class when the clone is expanded.

d_gene: TRBD1; j_gene: TRBJ2-6; abundance: -; v_gene: TRBV5-1; CDR3aa: CASSFLDRGVAGANVLTF; CDR3nt: TGCGCCAGCAGCTTCCTCGACAGGGGAGTTGCTGGGGCCAACGTCCTGACTTTC
d_gene: -; j_gene: TRBJ2-1; abundance: many; v_gene: TRBV7-9; CDR3aa: CASSLRTGQNYNEQFF; CDR3nt: TGTGCCAGCAGCCTACGCACGGGACAAAATTACAATGAGCAGTTCTTC
d_gene: TRBD2; j_gene: TRBJ2-1; abundance: few; v_gene: TRBV28; CDR3aa: CASSLLREQSF; CDR3nt: TGTGCCAGCAGTTTATTGCGGGAGCAGTCCTTC
d_gene: -; j_gene: TRBJ2-7; abundance: -; v_gene: TRBV29-1; CDR3aa: CSVGPDGLYEQYF; CDR3nt: TGCAGCGTGGGGCCCGATGGGTTATACGAGCAGTACTTC
d_gene: -; j_gene: TRBJ1-6; abundance: -; v_gene: TRBV11-2; CDR3aa: CASSPNKLRLSPLHF; CDR3nt: TGTGCCAGCAGCCCCAATAAGCTCCGTCTTTCACCCCTCCACTTT
d_gene: TRBD2; j_gene: TRBJ2-7; abundance: -; v_gene: TRBV18; CDR3aa: CASSPSSSGSYEQYF; CDR3nt: TGTGCCAGCTCACCTTCTTCTAGCGGGAGTTACGAGCAGTACTTC
d_gene: -; j_gene: TRBJ2-6; abundance: many; v_gene: TRBV20-1; CDR3aa: CSASPEGRAGANVLTF; CDR3nt: TGCAGTGCTTCGCCCGAGGGGCGGGCTGGGGCCAACGTCCTGACTTTC
d_gene: -; j_gene: TRBJ2-1; abundance: -; v_gene: TRBV7-3; CDR3aa: CASSLNVNNEQFF; CDR3nt: TGTGCCAGCAGCTTAAACGTAAACAATGAGCAGTTCTTC
d_gene: TRBD1; j_gene: TRBJ2-7; abundance: -; v_gene: TRBV27; CDR3aa: CASSISTGGGRYEQYF; CDR3nt: TGTGCCAGCAGTATCAGCACAGGGGGCGGCCGATACGAGCAGTACTTC
d_gene: -; j_gene: TRBJ2-1; abundance: few; v_gene: TRBV29-1; CDR3aa: CSVEGPGAHNEQFF; CDR3nt: TGCAGCGTTGAAGGACCCGGAGCCCACAATGAGCAGTTCTTC
d_gene: -; j_gene: TRBJ2-1; abundance: -; v_gene: TRBV20-1; CDR3aa: CSALGSAEQFF; CDR3nt: TGCAGTGCTCTGGGAAGCGCTGAGCAGTTCTTC
d_gene: -; j_gene: TRBJ2-4; abundance: -; v_gene: TRBV20-1; CDR3aa: CSARDPIPGIQYF; CDR3nt: TGCAGTGCTAGAGATCCAATACCAGGCATTCAGTACTTC
d_gene: TRBD2; j_gene: TRBJ2-3; abundance: -; v_gene: TRBV7-3; CDR3aa: CASSLLAGGLDTQYF; CDR3nt: TGTGCCAGCAGCTTATTAGCGGGAGGGCTAGATACGCAGTATTTT
d_gene: -; j_gene: TRBJ2-3; abundance: many; v_gene: TRBV29-1; CDR3aa: CSVAQSTDTQYF; CDR3nt: TGCAGCGTTGCACAGAGCACAGATACGCAGTATTTT
d_gene: -; j_gene: TRBJ2-7; abundance: -; v_gene: TRBV11-2; CDR3aa: CASSFSRGGEQYF; CDR3nt: TGTGCCAGCAGCTTCTCGAGGGGGGGCGAGCAGTACTTC
d_gene: -; j_gene: TRBJ1-1; abundance: few; v_gene: TRBV15; CDR3aa: CATSRQAYTEAFF; CDR3nt: TGTGCCACCAGCAGACAGGCCTACACTGAAGCTTTCTTT
d_gene: TRBD1; j_gene: TRBJ1-1; abundance: few; v_gene: TRBV12-3/TRBV12-4; CDR3aa: CASTRTGVGAEAFF; CDR3nt: TGTGCCAGCACCAGGACAGGGGTAGGGGCTGAAGCTTTCTTT
d_gene: TRBD2; j_gene: TRBJ2-7; abundance: many; v_gene: TRBV7-2; CDR3aa: CASSLGGSVDEQYF; CDR3nt: TGTGCCAGCAGCTTAGGCGGGAGTGTCGACGAGCAGTACTTC
d_gene: TRBD2; j_gene: TRBJ2-7; abundance: -; v_gene: TRBV6-1; CDR3aa: CASRRSAGGGIYEQYF; CDR3nt: TGTGCCAGCAGGAGATCCGCGGGGGGGGGGATCTACGAGCAGTACTTC
d_gene: -; j_gene: TRBJ1-1; abundance: few; v_gene: TRBV7-2; CDR3aa: CASSLNLKEAFF; CDR3nt: TGTGCCAGCAGCTTAAACCTAAAGGAAGCTTTCTTT
d_gene: TRBD2; j_gene: TRBJ2-5; abundance: -; v_gene: TRBV7-2; CDR3aa: CASSTGLAGGLETQYF; CDR3nt: TGTGCCAGCAGCACAGGACTAGCGGGAGGGTTGGAGACCCAGTACTTC
d_gene: -; j_gene: TRBJ2-7; abundance: -; v_gene: TRBV6-1; CDR3aa: CASNGDSYEQYF; CDR3nt: TGTGCCAGCAATGGGGATTCCTACGAGCAGTACTTC
d_gene: TRBD2; j_gene: TRBJ2-7; abundance: -; v_gene: TRBV6-2/TRBV6-3; CDR3aa: CASSSPASGLYEQYF; CDR3nt: TGTGCCAGCAGCTCCCCGGCTAGCGGGTTATACGAGCAGTACTTC
d_gene: -; j_gene: TRBJ1-1; abundance: -; v_gene: TRBV28; CDR3aa: CASNLQGKVPEAFF; CDR3nt: TGTGCCAGCAACTTGCAAGGGAAAGTCCCTGAAGCTTTCTTT
d_gene: TRBD1; j_gene: TRBJ2-7; abundance: -; v_gene: TRBV19; CDR3aa: CASRLDRGSYEQYF; CDR3nt: TGTGCCAGTAGGCTGGACAGGGGATCCTACGAGCAGTACTTC
d_gene: -; j_gene: TRBJ1-2; abundance: -; v_gene: TRBV9; CDR3aa: CASSVTGTYGYTF; CDR3nt: TGTGCCAGCAGCGTAACGGGCACCTATGGCTACACCTTC
d_gene: -; j_gene: TRBJ2-1; abundance: few; v_gene: TRBV5-5; CDR3aa: CASSLVGAGSYNEQFF; CDR3nt: TGTGCCAGCAGCTTGGTCGGTGCAGGTAGCTACAATGAGCAGTTCTTC
d_gene: -; j_gene: TRBJ2-5; abundance: few; v_gene: TRBV3-1; CDR3aa: CASSQVEKTQYF; CDR3nt: TGTGCCAGCAGCCAAGTTGAGAAGACCCAGTACTTC